This T cell receptor (beta chain) was sequenced during a study of blood T cell repertoires in COVID-19. At the level of the study: COVID-19 samples collected from the United States, Italy and Spain covered acute and convalescent phases.

Source study methods: Amplification with reference gene primers provided the estimates of nucleated cell counts. TCRdb's table, derived via immunoSEQ multiplex PCR, lists solely in-frame clones and lacks some. V, J and clone size reflect that table, while D and trimming were determined from the DNA. The repertoire consists of 110,000 or so clones, with roughly 80% occurring once and the leading ten covering about 2.5%. Unmatched junction bases numbered 0, after V lost 1 base and J lost 9 bases. This CDR3 comprises 12 residues. Looked up from germline, CDR1 is SGHVS and CDR2 is FNYEAQ. V is TRBV7-6 and J is TRBJ2-1; 7 nucleotides align to TRBD1. This receptor was taken from a man aged 45 to 65 with acute or convalescent COVID-19. The material sequenced was peripheral blood. The CDR3 region is CASSLGDSEQFF. The CDR3 DNA sequence: TGTGCCAGCAGCTTAGGGGACAGTGAGCAGTTCTTC.